One and the same sample provided the 27 T cell receptor beta chains below, sequenced in a study of blood T cell repertoires in COVID-19. The repertoire was sequenced with immunoSEQ multiplex PCR; TCRdb's copy has only in-frame clones and lacks some. The table shows under 300,000 clones, with more than 65% occurring only once. The source material was PBMCs or T cells enriched from blood (not recorded which). The source of these receptors is a man over 45 who had recovered from COVID-19.

CDR3 protein: CASSLPGPYEQYF. DNA of the CDR3: TGTGCCAGCAGCCTCCCAGGCCCCTACGAGCAGTACTTC. V usage is TRBV7-2 and J usage is TRBJ2-7; D call uncertain. Trimming pared 5 bases from V and 2 bases from J, leaving 10 bases between. Germline V gene sequence: CDR1 SGHTA, CDR2 FQGNSA. This CDR3 spans 13 amino acids.

This rearrangement joins TRBV19 to TRBJ1-5; the D gene is possibly TRBD1 (6 bases). CDR1 LNHDA and CDR2 SQIVND come from the germline V gene (reference sequence). V was shortened by 4 bases and J by 7 bases, with 20 bases between the two germline ends. This CDR3 contains 16 residues. CDR3 protein: CASSTQTGFLTQPQHF. The CDR3 nucleotides read TGTGCCAGTAGTACGCAAACAGGGTTTCTCACGCAGCCCCAGCATTTT.

The V call is TRBV7-8, the J call TRBJ2-5; D unresolved. V lost 5 bases, J lost 5 bases, and 12 bases lay in between. Germline V gene lookup returns CDR1 SGHVS and CDR2 FQNEAQ. The CDR3 runs to 13 residues. In nucleotides, the CDR3 is TGTGCCAGCAGCCCCGCCGCGAAGGAGACCCAGTACTTC. Its translation: CASSPAAKETQYF.

The V gene is TRBV6-5, the J gene TRBJ1-2, with a tentative D call TRBD1 (5 bases). CDR1 is MNHEY, CDR2 SVGAGI, per germline. Trimming cost V 8 bases and J 1 base, with 8 bases left between them. This CDR3 is 12 amino acids long. The DNA of the CDR3 is TGTGCCAGCTGGGGGGATAACTATGGCTACACCTTC. This translates into CASWGDNYGYTF.

The V and J genes are TRBV5-1 and TRBJ2-2; perhaps TRBD2 as D (6 bases). Trimming removed 0 bases at V and 5 bases at J, with 14 bases between. This CDR3 spans 16 amino acids. Germline V gives CDR1 SGHRS, CDR2 YFSETQ. The CDR3 reads CASSLDPARGTGELFF. Written as DNA, the CDR3 is TGCGCCAGCAGCTTGGATCCCGCCCGGGGGACCGGGGAGCTGTTTTTT.

This chain uses TRBV7-9 with TRBJ1-1; D is unclear. Trimming took off 5 bases at V and 11 bases at J, with 30 bases between the two ends. The CDR3 is 17 amino acids. CDR1 is SEHNR, CDR2 FQNEAQ, per germline (reference sequence). The chain's CDR3 is CASSQRTGSAGRLIAFF. DNA of the CDR3: TGTGCCAGCAGCCAACGGACGGGAAGCGCGGGTCGGCTTATTGCTTTCTTT.

The rearrangement links TRBV15 to TRBJ1-5; D ambiguous. This CDR3 has 16 amino acids. Trimming pared 0 bases from V and 2 bases from J, leaving 11 bases between. Germline V gene data show CDR1 as LNHNV and CDR2 as YYDKDF (reference sequence). The CDR3 sequence: CATSRDFGSRNQPQHF. The DNA of the CDR3 is TGTGCCACCAGCAGAGATTTCGGGTCCCGCAATCAGCCCCAGCATTTT.

This rearrangement joins TRBV27 to TRBJ1-2; TRBD1 matches 7 bases. The CDR3 runs 14 residues. Germline V lookup: CDR1 MNHEY, CDR2 SMNVEV (reference sequence). V lost 4 bases to trimming and J lost 4 bases; unmatched junction nucleotides: 6. The CDR3 here is CASSSQGRLYGYTF. The CDR3 coding sequence is TGTGCCAGCAGTTCACAGGGGCGCCTCTATGGCTACACCTTC.

The chain combines TRBV11-3 with TRBJ1-1; D unresolved. The CDR3 is 13 amino acids. Trimming removed 5 bases at V and 1 base at J, with 8 bases between. CDR1 and CDR2 from the germline V gene are SGHNT and YENEEA. The CDR3 region is CASSPRGNTEAFF. DNA of the CDR3: TGTGCCAGCAGCCCCCGGGGGAACACTGAAGCTTTCTTT.

This chain joins TRBV3-1 (or the pseudogene TRBV3-2) and TRBJ1-6; a possible D gene is TRBD1 (5 bases). V was clipped by 1 base and J by 7 bases, with 14 bases between them. The CDR3 has 16 amino acids. The germline CDR1 and CDR2 sequences are LGHDT and YNNKEL (reference sequence). The CDR3 bases are TGTGCCAGCAGCCAAGCCGGGACCGGAGGGAATTCACCCCTCCACTTT. This codes for CASSQAGTGGNSPLHF.

The rearrangement uses TRBV3-1 (or the pseudogene TRBV3-2) and TRBJ1-6, with a tentative D call TRBD1 (5 bases). The CDR3 covers 14 residues. The V end lost 4 bases, the J end lost 9 bases, and 13 bases lay between the germline ends. The germline CDR1 and CDR2 sequences are LGHDT and YNNKEL (reference sequence). Here the CDR3 DNA reads TGTGCCAGCAGCCCCGGGAGGGGAGGTTCACCCCTCCACTTT. It yields the protein CASSPGRGGSPLHF.

The chain employs TRBV19 and TRBJ1-6; 8 nucleotides align to TRBD1. The CDR3 spans 14 residues. After removal of 3 bases from V and 9 bases from J, the junction contained 4 bases not matched to a gene. Looked up from germline, CDR1 is LNHDA and CDR2 is SQIVND (reference sequence). The CDR3 spells CASSIQGATSPLHF. The CDR3, as DNA: TGTGCCAGTAGTATTCAGGGGGCCACTTCACCCCTCCACTTT.

The chain has TRBV19 and TRBJ1-4; TRBD1 matches at 8 bases. J was trimmed by 4 bases and V by 8 bases; bases with no gene match: 9. Germline CDR1 LNHDA, CDR2 SQIVND (reference sequence). CDR3 length: 15 residues. The CDR3 sequence is CASARSDRGNEKLFF. CDR3 DNA sequence: TGTGCCAGTGCCAGGTCTGACAGGGGTAATGAAAAACTGTTTTTT.

Turning to this clone: Other DNA sequences within the sample encode an identical CDR3. The chain is built from TRBV5-1 and TRBJ2-5; D call uncertain. CDR1 is SGHRS, CDR2 YFSETQ, per germline. The V and J ends lost 4 bases and 4 bases respectively, with 5 bases between them. The CDR3 consists of 11 residues. CDR3 bases: TGCGCCAGCAGCCTTCGAGAGACCCAGTACTTC. This sequence encodes CASSLRETQYF.

This chain links TRBV3-1 (or the pseudogene TRBV3-2) with TRBJ1-2; tentatively, D is TRBD1 (6 bases). The CDR3 has 16 amino acids. V lost 1 base and J lost 4, with 16 bases in between. CDR1 is LGHDT, CDR2 YNNKEL, per germline (reference sequence). This chain's CDR3 is CASSQVSGGLGYGYTF. The CDR3 bases are TGTGCCAGCAGCCAAGTGTCCGGGGGGCTTGGCTATGGCTACACCTTC.

The chain links TRBV5-5 to TRBJ1-5; no clear D gene. Germline CDR1 and CDR2: SGHKS and YYEKEE (reference sequence). Trimming pared 0 bases from V and 3 bases from J, leaving 10 bases between. This CDR3 has 15 amino acids. The CDR3 DNA reads TGTGCCAGCAGCTTGGTCGGGTCTGCCAATCAGCCCCAGCATTTT. This sequence encodes CASSLVGSANQPQHF. The full variable domain, its missing parts supplied by reference TRBV5-5 and TRBJ1-5, is DAGVTQSPTHLIKTRGQQVTLRCSPISGHKSVSWYQQVLGQGPQFIFQYYEKEERGRGNFPDRFSARQFPNYSSELNVNALLLGDSALYLCASSLVGSANQPQHFGDGTRLSIL.

This chain joins TRBV13 and TRBJ2-2; no clear D gene. V lost 3 bases and J lost 3, with 8 bases in between. CDR3 length: 14 amino acids. Germline CDR1 reads PRHDT; CDR2 reads FYEKMQ (reference sequence). The CDR3 protein is CASSLTQYTGELFF. The CDR3, as DNA: TGTGCCAGCAGCTTGACACAGTACACCGGGGAGCTGTTTTTT. Full variable domain (missing parts from reference TRBV13 and TRBJ2-2): AAGVIQSPRHLIKEKRETATLKCYPIPRHDTVYWYQQGPGQDPQFLISFYEKMQSDKGSIPDRFSAQQFSDYHSELNMSSLELGDSALYFCASSLTQYTGELFFGEGSRLTVL.

The rearrangement uses TRBV5-8 and TRBJ2-3; D uncertain. Per the germline V gene, CDR1 is SGHTS and CDR2 is YDEGEE. The V and J ends lost 6 bases and 0 bases respectively, with 17 bases between them. This CDR3 comprises 16 residues. As DNA, the CDR3 is TGTGCCAGCACCTACGAACGAGCGAGAAGCACAGATACGCAGTATTTT. Protein: CASTYERARSTDTQYF.

The chain links TRBV28 to TRBJ2-1; 12 nucleotides line up with TRBD2. The CDR3 is 15 amino acids. The J segment lost 10 bases and the V segment lost 4 bases, leaving 8 bases of the junction unmatched. Per the germline V gene, CDR1 is MDHEN and CDR2 is SYDVKM. CDR3 amino acids: CASSWLAGGVGEQFF. For the CDR3, the DNA is TGTGCCAGCAGTTGGCTAGCGGGAGGGGTTGGCGAGCAGTTCTTC. The whole variable domain, remainder taken from reference TRBV28 and TRBJ2-1, is DVKVTQSSRYLVKRTGEKVFLECVQDMDHENMFWYRQDPGLGLRLIYFSYDVKMKEKGDIPEGYSVSREKKERFSLILESASTNQTSMYLCASSWLAGGVGEQFFGPGTRLTVL.

The chain recombines TRBV24-1 with TRBJ1-2, with a weak D call TRBD1 (6 bases). The CDR3 consists of 14 residues. The germline V gene has CDR1 KGHDR and CDR2 SFDVKD. The V end was cut by 4 bases, the J end by 2 bases, with 10 bases between. The CDR3 spells CATSEWTVNYGYTF. In DNA form, the CDR3 reads TGTGCCACCAGTGAATGGACAGTGAACTATGGCTACACCTTC.

The rearrangement uses TRBV28 and TRBJ2-2; D is unresolved. The CDR3 is 15 amino acids. Germline V gene sequence: CDR1 MDHEN, CDR2 SYDVKM. The V and J ends lost 3 bases and 3 bases respectively, with 11 bases between them. CDR3 nucleotides: TGTGCCAGCAGTTTTGCGGCTATCGACACCGGGGAGCTGTTTTTT. Translated: CASSFAAIDTGELFF.

The chain has TRBV4-2 and TRBJ2-7, with D hard to call. The CDR3 spans 13 residues. Germline CDR1 is LGHNA and CDR2 is YNFKEQ. Trimming removed 4 bases from V and 2 bases from J, with 9 bases in between. CDR3 coding DNA: TGTGCCAGCAGCCCCCCTTCTGCCTACGAGCAGTACTTC. Its translation: CASSPPSAYEQYF.

The chain uses TRBV7-6 and TRBJ2-1, with 8 bases fitting TRBD1. With 1 base clipped from V and 6 bases from J, the junction kept 5 bases outside the gene matches. CDR3 length: 15 residues. Per the germline V gene, CDR1 is SGHVS and CDR2 is FNYEAQ. The CDR3 bases are TGTGCCAGCAGCTTAGGGACAGGGATTCGCAATGAGCAGTTCTTC. Amino acids: CASSLGTGIRNEQFF.

The rearrangement links TRBV19 to TRBJ1-4, with D unclear. Germline V gives CDR1 LNHDA, CDR2 SQIVND (reference sequence). Trimming removed 4 bases at V and 0 bases at J, with 9 bases between. The CDR3 is 15 residues long. This CDR3 is CASSTGKATNEKLFF. The CDR3 bases are TGTGCCAGTAGTACCGGTAAAGCAACTAATGAAAAACTGTTTTTT.

This clone appeared once. The chain couples TRBV15 to TRBJ1-5; possibly TRBD1 for D (6 bases). Germline lookup yields CDR1 LNHNV and CDR2 YYDKDF (reference sequence). This CDR3 is built from 18 residues. The ends were cut back, 2 bases at V and 0 bases at J, with 17 bases in the middle. The CDR3 nucleotides are TGTGCCACCAGCAGACGGGGGGCAGGGATTCATAGCAATCAGCCCCAGCATTTT. Amino acid sequence: CATSRRGAGIHSNQPQHF.

The chain carries TRBV4-1 and TRBJ2-2; TRBD2 matches at 7 bases. Trimming took 3 bases from V and 0 from J; bases not matched to a gene: 10. CDR3 size: 18 residues. The germline V gene encodes CDR1 MGHRA and CDR2 YSYEKL. CDR3 nucleotide sequence: TGCGCCAGCAGCCACCCCCAGGGCAGCGGGGCGAACACCGGGGAGCTGTTTTTT. This encodes CASSHPQGSGANTGELFF.

The chain uses TRBV2 and TRBJ1-2; D might be TRBD1 (5 bases). CDR3 length equals 14 residues. The germline gives CDR1 SNHLY, CDR2 FYNNEI. V lost 4 bases to trimming and J lost 8 bases, with 17 bases between them. DNA of the CDR3: TGTGCCAGCAGTGGAGACAGAGAGACGTTCGGCTACACCTTC. Translating it yields CASSGDRETFGYTF.